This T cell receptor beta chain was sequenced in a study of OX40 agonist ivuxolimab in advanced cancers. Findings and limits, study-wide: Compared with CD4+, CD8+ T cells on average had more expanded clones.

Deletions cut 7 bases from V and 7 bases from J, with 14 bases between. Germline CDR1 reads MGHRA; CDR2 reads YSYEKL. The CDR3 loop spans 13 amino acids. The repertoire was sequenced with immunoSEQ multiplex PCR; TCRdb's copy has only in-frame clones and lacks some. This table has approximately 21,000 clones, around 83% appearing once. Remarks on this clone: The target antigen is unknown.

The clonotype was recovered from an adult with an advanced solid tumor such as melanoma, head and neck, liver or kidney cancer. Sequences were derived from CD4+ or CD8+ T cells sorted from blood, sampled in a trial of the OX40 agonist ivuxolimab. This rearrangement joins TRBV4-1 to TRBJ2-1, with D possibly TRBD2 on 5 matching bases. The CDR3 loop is CASTGIFSNEQFF. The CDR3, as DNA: TGCGCCAGCACGGGGATTTTTAGTAATGAGCAGTTCTTC.